This entry lists 27 T cell receptor beta chains sequenced from one sample in a study of T cell clones after liver transplantation (dated by TCRdb to between 2018 and 2021). Taken with the paper, the label for time point translates to: pre-transplant. Libraries were made using the immunoSEQ multiplex PCR assay. This immuneACCESS table, as held by TCRdb, lists in-frame sequences with V and J called but not all clones. Of the missing ones, under half trace to an unresolved V gene in checked studies; the others have no known cause. Present in this sample are 5,500 to 7,500 clones, roughly 74% of which were seen just once. The ten largest clones capture about a quarter of the sample. Material: CD8+ T cells from blood, obtained before liver transplant. These receptor sequences come from a human donor who received a liver transplant.

CDR3 sequence (DNA): TGTGCCAGCTCAAGGGGGGGCGCGGGGCCCGCGCGCAATGGCTACACCTTC. This sequence encodes CASSRGGAGPARNGYTF. This chain joins TRBV18 and TRBJ1-2; maybe TRBD1 (6 bases). The CDR3 runs to 17 residues. Looked up from germline, CDR1 is KGHSH and CDR2 is LQKENI. The V and J ends lost 5 bases and 6 bases respectively, with 25 bases between them.

By share, this clone counts as medium-sized (0.01 to 0.1%). The CDR3 region has the DNA TGTGCCAGCAGCCCGGGACAGGGCTACGAGCAGTACTTC. As protein: CASSPGQGYEQYF. V usage is TRBV7-9 and J usage is TRBJ2-7; 9 positions agree with TRBD1. J lost 3 bases, V lost 5 bases, and 2 bases had no gene match. Germline CDR1 is SEHNR and CDR2 is FQNEAQ (reference sequence). This CDR3 has 13 residues.

This chain joins TRBV5-1 and TRBJ2-5, with 8 bases aligning to TRBD2. This CDR3 is built from 16 residues. V gave up 0 bases and J gave up 5 bases; unmatched junction bases: 9. Germline CDR1 is SGHRS and CDR2 is YFSETQ. CDR3 in amino acids: CASSLGVAGGTETQYF. The CDR3, as DNA: TGCGCCAGCAGCTTGGGTGTGGCGGGAGGAACGGAGACCCAGTACTTC. The whole variable domain, remainder taken from reference TRBV5-1 and TRBJ2-5, is KAGVTQTPRYLIKTRGQQVTLSCSPISGHRSVSWYQQTPGQGLQFLFEYFSETQRNKGNFPGRFSGRQFSNSRSEMNVSTLELGDSALYLCASSLGVAGGTETQYFGPGTRLLVL.

J is TRBJ1-2 and V is TRBV28, with TRBD1 identical over 8 bases. This CDR3 region has 14 residues. CDR1 and CDR2 from the germline V gene are MDHEN and SYDVKM. With V trimmed by 6 bases and J by 8 bases, 11 bases remained unmatched. The CDR3 sequence is CASRLSTGGEGYTF. The DNA of the CDR3 is TGTGCCAGCAGACTAAGTACAGGGGGGGAAGGCTACACCTTC.

The rearrangement joins TRBV30 to TRBJ2-7, with 9 bases aligning to TRBD1. Per germline, CDR1 GTSNPN and CDR2 SVGIG (reference sequence). This CDR3 region has 13 residues. The junction had 7 bases not matched to a gene; V was cut back by 5 bases and J by 5 bases. In DNA form, the CDR3 reads TGTGCCTGGGATACCGGGACAGGGAACGAGCAGTACTTC. This sequence encodes CAWDTGTGNEQYF.

The gene calls are TRBV30 and TRBJ1-1; possible D gene TRBD1, 6 bases. The V end was cut by 4 bases, the J end by 0 bases, with 9 bases between. The CDR3 is 13 residues long. The germline gives CDR1 GTSNPN, CDR2 SVGIG (reference sequence). CDR3 coding DNA: TGTGCCTGGACGCAGGGGCTGAACACTGAAGCTTTCTTT. Amino acids: CAWTQGLNTEAFF.

The J gene is TRBJ2-7, the V gene TRBV10-2, with D unclear. The CDR3 is 14 residues long. Deletions cut 3 bases from V and 0 bases from J, with 9 bases between. Looked up from germline, CDR1 is WSHSY and CDR2 is SAAADI. The DNA of the CDR3 is TGCGCCAGCAGTGATCTTTCAGTCTCCTACGAGCAGTACGTC. The encoded protein is CASSDLSVSYEQYV.

The gene calls are TRBV11-2 and TRBJ2-1; 11 nucleotides match TRBD1. The CDR3 is 15 amino acids. Germline lookup yields CDR1 SGHAT and CDR2 FQNNGV. V shed 4 bases and J 5 bases; nucleotides not matched to a gene: 4. Here the CDR3 reads CASSWGQGENNEQFF. The CDR3 nucleotides read TGTGCCAGCAGCTGGGGACAGGGGGAGAACAATGAGCAGTTCTTC. Filled out from reference TRBV11-2 and TRBJ2-1, the complete variable domain reads EAGVAQSPRYKIIEKRQSVAFWCNPISGHATLYWYQQILGQGPKLLIQFQNNGVVDDSQLPKDRFSAERLKGVDSTLKIQPAKLEDSAVYLCASSWGQGENNEQFFGPGTRLTVL.

V usage is TRBV9 and J usage is TRBJ2-2; TRBD1 aligns across 11 bases. This CDR3 comprises 16 residues. V lost 7 bases and J lost 7; bases outside the gene matches: 12. Germline V gene sequence: CDR1 SGDLS, CDR2 YYNGEE. The CDR3 DNA reads TGTGCCAGCGCAGAAGGACAGGGGGCGCTTCTCGGGGAGCTGTTTTTT. It encodes CASAEGQGALLGELFF.

The chain couples TRBV6-1 to TRBJ2-7; 7 positions agree with TRBD2. The germline V gene encodes CDR1 MNHNS and CDR2 SASEGT. The CDR3 is made up of 15 amino acids. Trimming removed 3 bases from V and 1 base from J; junction bases left unmatched: 6. CDR3 nucleotide sequence: TGTGCCAGCAGTGAGTTGGGAGGGGAGTCCTACGAGCAGTACTTC. Translation: CASSELGGESYEQYF.

The chain carries TRBV28 and TRBJ2-3, with 7 bases fitting TRBD1. J was trimmed by 0 bases and V by 5 bases; bases with no gene match: 5. The CDR3 totals 15 residues. Germline V gives CDR1 MDHEN, CDR2 SYDVKM. The CDR3 DNA follows: TGTGCCAGCAGTCCTCAGGGACAGAGCACAGATACGCAGTATTTT. This translates into CASSPQGQSTDTQYF.

The V gene is TRBV7-2, the J gene TRBJ2-1, with D uncertain. The CDR3 spans 13 residues. With 3 bases removed from V and 9 bases from J, the gap between germline ends came to 12 bases. Looked up from germline, CDR1 is SGHTA and CDR2 is FQGNSA. The CDR3 bases are TGTGCCAGCAGCTTTCAAAGCGAGGCTGAGCAGTTCTTC. Translation gives CASSFQSEAEQFF.

V is TRBV5-1 and J is TRBJ2-7; 9 positions match TRBD1. The V and J ends lost 3 bases and 4 bases, in that order; junction bases with no gene match: 11. CDR3 length equals 16 residues. Germline V gene sequence: CDR1 SGHRS, CDR2 YFSETQ. The CDR3 DNA follows: TGCGCCAGCAGCTCGGTGGGGACAGGGAGACGTTACGAGCAGTACTTC. This translates into CASSSVGTGRRYEQYF.

The rearrangement uses TRBV10-3 and TRBJ2-7; no firm D call. Trimming stripped 3 bases from V and 4 bases from J, with 13 bases between. The CDR3 is 14 amino acids. From germline, CDR1 is ENHRY and CDR2 SYGVKD. The CDR3 sequence: CAISDDSHGYEQYV. The CDR3 DNA reads as TGTGCCATCAGTGACGATAGCCATGGGTACGAGCAGTACGTC.

The chain joins TRBV5-5 to TRBJ1-2; weak D call: TRBD1 (6 bases). Germline values: CDR1 SGHKS, CDR2 YYEKEE (reference sequence). Trimming took off 1 base at V and 4 bases at J, with 14 bases between the two ends. This CDR3 comprises 15 residues. In nucleotides, the CDR3 is TGTGCCAGCAGCTTGTTTGAAGGGGGTAGCTATGGCTACACCTTC. It specifies CASSLFEGGSYGYTF.

The V gene is TRBV5-1, the J gene TRBJ1-1; D is possibly TRBD1 (6 bases). Germline CDR1 SGHRS, CDR2 YFSETQ. The CDR3 is made up of 14 amino acids. Between the trimmed V and J ends, which lost 0 bases and 6 bases, there was a span of 12 bases. This chain's CDR3 is CASSLVTGRPEAFF. CDR3 DNA sequence: TGCGCCAGCAGCTTGGTTACAGGGAGGCCTGAAGCTTTCTTT.

This clone was seen just once. The chain is built from TRBV27 and TRBJ2-1, with 9 bases fitting TRBD2. The V segment lost 6 bases and the J segment 4 bases; nucleotides outside the gene matches: 7. CDR1 MNHEY and CDR2 SMNVEV come from the germline V gene (reference sequence). The CDR3 extends over 15 amino acids. The CDR3 sequence is CASSYSGSSYNEQFF. In DNA form, the CDR3 reads TGTGCCAGCAGCTATAGCGGGAGTTCATACAATGAGCAGTTCTTC.

This chain joins TRBV14 and TRBJ2-3; tentative D call: TRBD1 (5 bases). Between the trimmed V and J ends, which lost 2 bases and 0 bases, there was a span of 12 bases. Germline loops: CDR1 SGHDN, CDR2 FVKESK. This CDR3 has 16 residues. Written as DNA, the CDR3 is TGTGCCAGCAGCCAATATACAGGCCTTAGCACAGATACGCAGTATTTT. This sequence encodes CASSQYTGLSTDTQYF.

This chain links TRBV10-2 with TRBJ2-7; TRBD2 matches 9 bases. Trimming at V came to 6 bases and at J to 2 bases, leaving 8 bases not matched to a gene. Germline loops: CDR1 WSHSY, CDR2 SAAADI. The CDR3 loop spans 15 amino acids. The CDR3 DNA reads TGCGCCAGCAGCCCGACTAGCGGTTCCCCCTACGAGCAGTACGTC. It translates to CASSPTSGSPYEQYV.

The chain is built from TRBV27 and TRBJ1-2; TRBD1 matches at 7 bases. Germline V lookup: CDR1 MNHEY, CDR2 SMNVEV (reference sequence). This CDR3 has 15 amino acids. The ends lost 2 bases at V and 7 bases at J; junction bases unmatched: 10. CDR3 bases: TGTGCCAGCAGTTTAAACTCAGGGGGGCTCAGTGGCTACACCTTC. It encodes CASSLNSGGLSGYTF.

V is TRBV7-6 and J is TRBJ2-3; 7 nucleotides line up with TRBD2. The CDR3 is 17 amino acids. With 3 bases clipped from V and 4 bases from J, the junction kept 13 bases outside the gene matches. Germline V gives CDR1 SGHVS, CDR2 FNYEAQ. CDR3 nucleotides: TGTGCCAGCAGCTTGGGTTTACTAGCGCCCGAGGCAGATACGCAGTATTTT. It codes for CASSLGLLAPEADTQYF.

The rearrangement uses TRBV5-4 and TRBJ2-2; 7 nucleotides match TRBD1. The V segment lost 3 bases and the J segment 2 bases; nucleotides outside the gene matches: 7. The CDR3 contains 16 residues. Germline V gene lookup returns CDR1 SGHNT and CDR2 YYREEE (reference sequence). The chain's CDR3 is CASSSRDSENTGELFF. In DNA, the CDR3 is TGTGCCAGCAGCTCCCGGGACAGCGAAAACACCGGGGAGCTGTTTTTT.

The chain couples TRBV27 to TRBJ1-4, with 7 bases lining up with TRBD1. The ends lost 5 bases at V and 8 bases at J; junction bases unmatched: 8. This CDR3 comprises 14 residues. Germline V gene data show CDR1 as MNHEY and CDR2 as SMNVEV (reference sequence). CDR3 residues: CASSPGQWGEKLFF. The DNA for the CDR3 is TGTGCCAGCAGTCCGGGACAGTGGGGGGAAAAACTGTTTTTT.

The J gene is TRBJ2-7, the V gene TRBV18; unclear D gene. The CDR3 consists of 16 residues. The germline gives CDR1 KGHSH, CDR2 LQKENI. The V and J ends lost 0 bases and 3 bases respectively, with 15 bases between them. CDR3 loop: CASSPPAKSLVYEQYF. CDR3 DNA sequence: TGTGCCAGCTCACCACCCGCTAAGTCTCTGGTCTACGAGCAGTACTTC.

CDR3 sequence (DNA): TGCAGCGTTGCGGGGGATGCGAACACCGGGGAGCTGTTTTTT. This codes for CSVAGDANTGELFF. J is TRBJ2-2 and V is TRBV29-1, with D perhaps TRBD2 (6 bases). Looked up from germline, CDR1 is SQVTM and CDR2 is ANQGSEA. V was shortened by 4 bases and J by 0 bases, with 9 bases between the two germline ends. The length of the CDR3 is 14 residues.

This clone was recorded only once. J is TRBJ2-5 and V is TRBV19; 10 nucleotides line up with TRBD2. From germline, CDR1 is LNHDA and CDR2 SQIVND (reference sequence). This CDR3 region has 14 residues. Trimming at V came to 5 bases and at J to 2 bases, leaving 2 bases not matched to a gene. CDR3 in amino acids: CASSGLAEQETQYF. DNA of the CDR3: TGTGCCAGTAGTGGACTAGCGGAGCAAGAGACCCAGTACTTC.

This chain uses TRBV28 with TRBJ2-1; maybe TRBD2 (6 bases). V was shortened by 6 bases and J by 2 bases, with 20 bases between the two germline ends. Germline CDR1 is MDHEN and CDR2 is SYDVKM. The CDR3 is 17 amino acids. The CDR3 region has the DNA TGTGCCAGCAGCCGGACATTGCGGGATCAGACCTACAATGAGCAGTTCTTC. Residues: CASSRTLRDQTYNEQFF.